The entry that follows covers one TCR beta chain sequence. What it recognizes is unknown. V lost 6 bases, J lost 4 bases, and 13 bases lay in between. Germline CDR1 SQVTM, CDR2 ANQGSEA. This CDR3 is built from 13 residues. This entry comes from a study of blood T cells in healthy people across ages. General study findings and limits: Age advanced and TCR beta diversity per million T cells fell, roughly linearly. The long-lived group displayed more naive CD4+ cells, plus higher diversity, than the aged donors did.

Together with a sample-barcoded 5' primer, a J-beta primer mix was included in a second PCR lasting about 7 to 12 cycles. One entry per CDR3 protein, called by TCRdb with MiXCR from the 5' RACE reads. The table records over 600,000 distinct CDR3 sequences, just over 55% of them present only once. Drawn from each donor were 9 to 10 milliliters of peripheral blood. Sequenced material: blood. The rearrangement uses TRBV29-1 and TRBJ1-5; maybe TRBD1 (6 bases). The receptor was isolated from a man aged 40-49 years in good health. The CDR3 sequence: CSVLDRENQPQHF. The CDR3 coding sequence is TGCAGCGTCTTGGACAGAGAAAATCAGCCCCAGCATTTT. The variable domain in full, with the rest retrieved from reference TRBV29-1 and TRBJ1-5, is SAVISQKPSRDICQRGTSLTIQCQVDSQVTMMFWYRQQPGQSLTLIATANQGSEATYESGFVIDKFPISRPNLTFSTLTVSNMSPEDSSIYLCSVLDRENQPQHFGDGTRLSIL.